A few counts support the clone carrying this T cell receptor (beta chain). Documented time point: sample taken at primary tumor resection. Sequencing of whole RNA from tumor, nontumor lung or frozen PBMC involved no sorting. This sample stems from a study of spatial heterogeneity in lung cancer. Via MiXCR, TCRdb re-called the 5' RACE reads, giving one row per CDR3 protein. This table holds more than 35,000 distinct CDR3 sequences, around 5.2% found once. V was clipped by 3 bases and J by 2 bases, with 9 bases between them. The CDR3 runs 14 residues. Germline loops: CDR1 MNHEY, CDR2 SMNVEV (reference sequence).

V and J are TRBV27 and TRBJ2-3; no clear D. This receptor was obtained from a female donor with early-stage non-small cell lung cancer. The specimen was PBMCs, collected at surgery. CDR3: CASSFYHLTDTQYF. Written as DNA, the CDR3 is TGTGCCAGCAGTTTCTACCACCTCACAGATACGCAGTATTTT.